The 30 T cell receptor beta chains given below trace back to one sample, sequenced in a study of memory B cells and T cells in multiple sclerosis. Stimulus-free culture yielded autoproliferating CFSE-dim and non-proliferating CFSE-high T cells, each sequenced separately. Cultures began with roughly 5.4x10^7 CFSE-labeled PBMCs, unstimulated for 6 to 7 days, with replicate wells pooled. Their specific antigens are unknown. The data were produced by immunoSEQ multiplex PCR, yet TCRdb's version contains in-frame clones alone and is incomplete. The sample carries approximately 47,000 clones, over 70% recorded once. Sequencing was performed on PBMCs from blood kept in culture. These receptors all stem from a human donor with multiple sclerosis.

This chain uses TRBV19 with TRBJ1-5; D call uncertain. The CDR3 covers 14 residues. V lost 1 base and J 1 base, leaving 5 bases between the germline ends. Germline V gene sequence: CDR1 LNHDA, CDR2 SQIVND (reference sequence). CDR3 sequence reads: CASSIGVSNQPQHF. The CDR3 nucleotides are TGTGCCAGTAGTATAGGAGTGAGCAATCAGCCCCAGCATTTT. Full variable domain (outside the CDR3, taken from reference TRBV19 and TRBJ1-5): DGGITQSPKYLFRKEGQNVTLSCEQNLNHDAMYWYRQDPGQGLRLIYYSQIVNDFQKGDIAEGYSVSREKKESFPLTVTSAQKNPTAFYLCASSIGVSNQPQHFGDGTRLSIL.

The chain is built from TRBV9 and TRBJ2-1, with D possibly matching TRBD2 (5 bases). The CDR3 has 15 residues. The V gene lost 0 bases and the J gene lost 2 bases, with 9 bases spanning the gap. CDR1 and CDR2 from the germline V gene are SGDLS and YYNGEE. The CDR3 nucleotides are TGTGCCAGCAGCGTAGGAGGGTTGGCCTACAATGAGCAGTTCTTC. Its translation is CASSVGGLAYNEQFF. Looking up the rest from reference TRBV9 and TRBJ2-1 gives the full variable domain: DSGVTQTPKHLITATGQRVTLRCSPRSGDLSVYWYQQSLDQGLQFLIQYYNGEERAKGNILERFSAQQFPDLHSELNLSSLELGDSALYFCASSVGGLAYNEQFFGPGTRLTVL.

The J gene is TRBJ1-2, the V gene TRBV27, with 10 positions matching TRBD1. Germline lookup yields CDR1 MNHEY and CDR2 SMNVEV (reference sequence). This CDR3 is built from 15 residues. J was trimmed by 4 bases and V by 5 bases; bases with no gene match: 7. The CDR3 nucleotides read TGTGCCAGCAGTGGGAAGACAGGGGGCCCCTATGGCTACACCTTC. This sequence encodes CASSGKTGGPYGYTF.

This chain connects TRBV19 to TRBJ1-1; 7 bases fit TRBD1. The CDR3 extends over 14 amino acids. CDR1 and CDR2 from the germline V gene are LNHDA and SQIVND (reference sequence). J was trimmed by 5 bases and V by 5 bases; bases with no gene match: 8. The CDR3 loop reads CASSEIPGQTEAFF. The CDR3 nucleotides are TGTGCCAGTAGTGAAATTCCGGGACAGACTGAAGCTTTCTTT.

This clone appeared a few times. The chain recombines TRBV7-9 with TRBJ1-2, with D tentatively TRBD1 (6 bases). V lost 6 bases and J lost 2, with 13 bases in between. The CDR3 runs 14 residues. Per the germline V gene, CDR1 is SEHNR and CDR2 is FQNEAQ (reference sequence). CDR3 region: CASSQTGMNYGYTF. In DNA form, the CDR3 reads TGTGCCAGCAGTCAAACAGGGATGAACTATGGCTACACCTTC.

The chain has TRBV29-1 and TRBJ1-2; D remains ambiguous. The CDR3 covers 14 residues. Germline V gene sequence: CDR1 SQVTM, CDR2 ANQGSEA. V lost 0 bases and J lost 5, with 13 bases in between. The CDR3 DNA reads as TGCAGCGTTGAAGAAGCAAGTAGACTTTATGGCTACACCTTC. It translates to CSVEEASRLYGYTF.

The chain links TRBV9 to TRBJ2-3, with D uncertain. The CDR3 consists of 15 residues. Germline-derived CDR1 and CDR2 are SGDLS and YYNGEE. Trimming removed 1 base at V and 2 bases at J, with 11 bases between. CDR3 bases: TGTGCCAGCAGCGTACGAGGCGGTGTCACAGATACGCAGTATTTT. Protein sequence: CASSVRGGVTDTQYF.

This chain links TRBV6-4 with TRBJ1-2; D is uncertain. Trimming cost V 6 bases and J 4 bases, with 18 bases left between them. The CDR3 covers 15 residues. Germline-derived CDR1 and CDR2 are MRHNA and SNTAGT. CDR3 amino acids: CASSPMINFPYGYTF. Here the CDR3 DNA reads TGTGCCAGCAGCCCTATGATCAACTTCCCCTATGGCTACACCTTC.

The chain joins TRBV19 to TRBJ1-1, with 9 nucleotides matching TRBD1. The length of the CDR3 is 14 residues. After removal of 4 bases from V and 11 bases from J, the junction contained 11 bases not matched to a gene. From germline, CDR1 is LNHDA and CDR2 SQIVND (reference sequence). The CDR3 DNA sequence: TGTGCCAGTAGTAGGGACAGGGAAGAGATTGCGGCTTTCTTT. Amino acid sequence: CASSRDREEIAAFF.

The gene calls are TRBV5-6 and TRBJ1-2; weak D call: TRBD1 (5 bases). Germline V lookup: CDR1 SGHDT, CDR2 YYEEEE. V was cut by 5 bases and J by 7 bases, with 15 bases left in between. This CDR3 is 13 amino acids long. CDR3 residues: CASSFGGSSGYTF. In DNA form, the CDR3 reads TGTGCCAGCAGTTTTGGGGGATCGAGTGGCTACACCTTC.

The CDR3 nucleotides read TGCGCCAGCAGCAGCCCTAGGGGGTCTAACACAGATACGCAGTATTTT. This translates into CASSSPRGSNTDTQYF. The chain links TRBV5-1 to TRBJ2-3; maybe TRBD1 (6 bases). CDR1 and CDR2 from the germline V gene are SGHRS and YFSETQ. V lost 4 bases and J lost 2, with 17 bases in between. This CDR3 region has 16 residues.

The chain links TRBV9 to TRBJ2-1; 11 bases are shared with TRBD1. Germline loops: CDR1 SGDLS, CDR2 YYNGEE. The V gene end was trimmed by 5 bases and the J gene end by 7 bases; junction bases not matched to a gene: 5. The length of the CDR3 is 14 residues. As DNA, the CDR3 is TGTGCCAGCAGGGGACAGGGGGATTTGAATGAGCAGTTCTTC. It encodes CASRGQGDLNEQFF.

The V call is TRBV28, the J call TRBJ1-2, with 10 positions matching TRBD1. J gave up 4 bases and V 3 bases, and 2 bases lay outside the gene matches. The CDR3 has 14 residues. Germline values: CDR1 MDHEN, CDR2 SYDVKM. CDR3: CASSFGQGVYGYTF. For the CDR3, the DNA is TGTGCCAGCAGTTTTGGACAGGGGGTCTATGGCTACACCTTC.

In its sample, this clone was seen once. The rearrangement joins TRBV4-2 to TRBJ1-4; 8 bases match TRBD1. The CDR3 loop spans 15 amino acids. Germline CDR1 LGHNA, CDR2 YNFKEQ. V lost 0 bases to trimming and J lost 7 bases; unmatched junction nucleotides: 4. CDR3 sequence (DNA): TGTGCCAGCAGCCAAGAGTGGACAGGGAGTGAAAAACTGTTTTTT. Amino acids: CASSQEWTGSEKLFF.

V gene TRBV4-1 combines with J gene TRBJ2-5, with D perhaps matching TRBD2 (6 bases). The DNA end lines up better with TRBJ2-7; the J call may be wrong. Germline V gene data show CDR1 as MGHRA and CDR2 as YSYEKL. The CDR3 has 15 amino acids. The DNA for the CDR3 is TGCGCCAGCAGCCAAGGGAGGGAGAGCTCCTACGAGCAGTACTTC. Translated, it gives CASSQGRESSYEQYF.

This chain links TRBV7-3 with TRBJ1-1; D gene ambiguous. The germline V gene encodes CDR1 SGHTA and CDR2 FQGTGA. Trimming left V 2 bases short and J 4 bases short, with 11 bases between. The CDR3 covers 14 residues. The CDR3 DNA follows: TGTGCCAGCAGCTTAGATCGGGTTAGCACTGAAGCTTTCTTT. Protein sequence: CASSLDRVSTEAFF.

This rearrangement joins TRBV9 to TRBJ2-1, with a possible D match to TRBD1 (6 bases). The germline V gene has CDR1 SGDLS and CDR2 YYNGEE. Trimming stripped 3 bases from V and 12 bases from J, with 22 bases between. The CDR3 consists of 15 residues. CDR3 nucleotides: TGTGCCAGCAGCGCTTCACTACAGGGAGATCGGGGGCAGTTCTTC. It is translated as CASSASLQGDRGQFF.

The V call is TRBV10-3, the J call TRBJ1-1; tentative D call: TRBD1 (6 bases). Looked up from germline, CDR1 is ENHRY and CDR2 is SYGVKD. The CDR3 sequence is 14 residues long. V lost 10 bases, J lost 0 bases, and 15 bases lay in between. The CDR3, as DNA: TGTGCCACCGAAGGGGGACATATGAACACTGAAGCTTTCTTT. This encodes CATEGGHMNTEAFF.

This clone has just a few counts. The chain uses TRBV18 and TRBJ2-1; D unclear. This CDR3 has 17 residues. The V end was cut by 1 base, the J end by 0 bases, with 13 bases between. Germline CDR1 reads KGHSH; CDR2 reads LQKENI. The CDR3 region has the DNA TGTGCCAGCTCACCACTGACACCCTTAAGCTCCTACAATGAGCAGTTCTTC. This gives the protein CASSPLTPLSSYNEQFF.

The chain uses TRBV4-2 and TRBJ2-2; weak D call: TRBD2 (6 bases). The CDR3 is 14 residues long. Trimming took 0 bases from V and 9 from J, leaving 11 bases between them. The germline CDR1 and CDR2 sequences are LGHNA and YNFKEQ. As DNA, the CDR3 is TGTGCCAGCAGCCAAGAGGGGCGGGGCAGGGAGCTGTTTTTT. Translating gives CASSQEGRGRELFF.

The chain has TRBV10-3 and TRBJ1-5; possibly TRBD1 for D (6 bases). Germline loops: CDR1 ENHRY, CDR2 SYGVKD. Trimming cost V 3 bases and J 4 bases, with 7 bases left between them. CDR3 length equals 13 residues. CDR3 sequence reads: CAISDRGNQPQHF. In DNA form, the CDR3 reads TGTGCCATCAGTGACAGGGGTAATCAGCCCCAGCATTTT.

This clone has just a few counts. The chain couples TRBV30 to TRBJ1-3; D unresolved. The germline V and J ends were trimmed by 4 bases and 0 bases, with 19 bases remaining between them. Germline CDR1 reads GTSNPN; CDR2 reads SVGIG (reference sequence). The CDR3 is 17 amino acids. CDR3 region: CAWTGRRPTDSGNTIYF. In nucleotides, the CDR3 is TGTGCCTGGACCGGCCGCCGACCCACAGACTCTGGAAACACCATATATTTT.

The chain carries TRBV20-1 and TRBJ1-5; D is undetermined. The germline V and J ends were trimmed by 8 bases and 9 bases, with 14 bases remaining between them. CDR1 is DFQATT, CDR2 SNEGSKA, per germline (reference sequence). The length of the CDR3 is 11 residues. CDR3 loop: CSTDSEGPQHF. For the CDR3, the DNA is TGCAGTACGGACTCAGAAGGGCCCCAGCATTTT.

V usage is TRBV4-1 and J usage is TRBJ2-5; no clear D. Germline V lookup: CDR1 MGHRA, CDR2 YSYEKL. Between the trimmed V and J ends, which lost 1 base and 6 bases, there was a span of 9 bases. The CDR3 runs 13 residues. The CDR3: CASSQVVHQTQYF. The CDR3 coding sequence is TGCGCCAGCAGCCAAGTGGTACACCAGACCCAGTACTTC.

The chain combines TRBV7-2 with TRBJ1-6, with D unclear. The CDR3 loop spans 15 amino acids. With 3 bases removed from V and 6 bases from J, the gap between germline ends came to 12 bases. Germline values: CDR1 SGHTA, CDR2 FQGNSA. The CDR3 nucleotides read TGTGCCAGCAGCTTTGGCTTCGGGTCTAATTCACCCCTCCACTTT. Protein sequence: CASSFGFGSNSPLHF. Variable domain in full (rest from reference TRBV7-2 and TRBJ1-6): GAGVSQSPSNKVTEKGKDVELRCDPISGHTALYWYRQSLGQGLEFLIYFQGNSAPDKSGLPSDRFSAERTGGSVSTLTIQRTQQEDSAVYLCASSFGFGSNSPLHFGNGTRLTVT.

The CDR3 spells CASSQGPTVYSNQPQHF. CDR3 nucleotide sequence: TGCGCCAGCAGCCAAGGCCCCACAGTTTATAGCAATCAGCCCCAGCATTTT. The genes are TRBV4-1 and TRBJ1-5; D remains ambiguous. V was trimmed by 1 base and J by 0 bases, leaving 13 bases between them. The CDR3 consists of 17 residues. Germline CDR1 reads MGHRA; CDR2 reads YSYEKL.

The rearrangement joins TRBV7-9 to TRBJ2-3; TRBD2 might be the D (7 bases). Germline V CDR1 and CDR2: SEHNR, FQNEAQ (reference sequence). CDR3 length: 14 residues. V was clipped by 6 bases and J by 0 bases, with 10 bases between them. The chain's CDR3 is CASSRGGSTDTQYF. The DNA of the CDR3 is TGTGCCAGCAGTCGCGGGGGCAGCACAGATACGCAGTATTTT.

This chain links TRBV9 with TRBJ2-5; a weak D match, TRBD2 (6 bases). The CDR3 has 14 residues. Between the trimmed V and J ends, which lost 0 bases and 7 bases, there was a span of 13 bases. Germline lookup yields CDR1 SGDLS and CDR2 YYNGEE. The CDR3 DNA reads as TGTGCCAGCAGCGTAGACGGACCCGGGGGGACCCAGTACTTC. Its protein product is CASSVDGPGGTQYF.

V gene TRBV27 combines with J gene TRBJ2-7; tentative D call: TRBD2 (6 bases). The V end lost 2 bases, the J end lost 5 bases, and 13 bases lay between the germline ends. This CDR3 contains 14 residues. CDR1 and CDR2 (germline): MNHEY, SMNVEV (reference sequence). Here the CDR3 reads CASSLTPSAHEQYF. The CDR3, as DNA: TGTGCCAGCAGTTTAACCCCTAGCGCTCACGAGCAGTACTTC.

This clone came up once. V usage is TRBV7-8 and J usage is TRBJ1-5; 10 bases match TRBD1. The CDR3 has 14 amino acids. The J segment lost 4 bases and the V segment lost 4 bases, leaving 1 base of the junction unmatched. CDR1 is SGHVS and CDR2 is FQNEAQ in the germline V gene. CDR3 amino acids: CASSWDRGNQPQHF. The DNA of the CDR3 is TGTGCCAGCAGCTGGGACAGGGGAAATCAGCCCCAGCATTTT.